This is a list of T cell receptor beta chains from one sample in a study of cytomegalovirus exposure and HLA in healthy donors. Data came from immunoSEQ multiplex PCR; TCRdb stores just in-frame clones and leaves some out. In the table there are 85,000 to 100,000 clones, about 78% of which are singletons. The sequenced sample consisted of PBMCs. These TCRs come from a woman aged 40 to 50 in good health and CMV-seropositive. CDR3s include the opening cysteine and the closing phenylalanine or tryptophan. A D gene is named only where the DNA matches it firmly. Size values are once, few and many counts, or a class for expanded clones, and some rows have none.

abundance: -
d_gene: TRBD2
v_gene: TRBV5-1
len: 14
j_gene: TRBJ2-3
CDR3aa: CASSFSGGLDTQYF
CDR3nt: TGCGCCAGCAGCTTTAGCGGGGGTTTGGATACGCAGTATTTT

abundance: few
d_gene: -
v_gene: TRBV6-4
len: 15
j_gene: TRBJ1-1
CDR3aa: CASSSGEQGSAEAFF
CDR3nt: TGTGCCAGCAGTTCTGGGGAACAGGGCTCAGCCGAAGCTTTCTTT

abundance: -
d_gene: TRBD1
v_gene: TRBV9
len: 16
j_gene: TRBJ2-5
CDR3aa: CASSVEQGTFQETQYF
CDR3nt: TGTGCCAGCAGCGTAGAACAGGGGACGTTCCAAGAGACCCAGTACTTC

abundance: -
d_gene: TRBD2
v_gene: TRBV5-6
len: 15
j_gene: TRBJ2-7
CDR3aa: CASSLLSGRGTEQYF
CDR3nt: TGTGCCAGCAGCTTGTTGAGCGGGAGAGGGACCGAGCAGTACTTC

abundance: few
d_gene: TRBD2
v_gene: TRBV2
len: 14
j_gene: TRBJ2-7
CDR3aa: CASRGGLVRYEQYF
CDR3nt: TGTGCCAGCCGGGGGGGACTAGTCAGGTACGAGCAGTACTTC

abundance: -
d_gene: TRBD2
v_gene: TRBV28
len: 16
j_gene: TRBJ2-1
CDR3aa: CASSPSASGGYNEQFF
CDR3nt: TGTGCCAGCAGCCCCTCCGCTAGCGGGGGATACAATGAGCAGTTCTTC

abundance: -
d_gene: -
v_gene: TRBV5-1
len: 14
j_gene: TRBJ2-1
CDR3aa: CASVTRPGSDEQFF
CDR3nt: TGCGCCAGCGTGACTAGACCTGGTTCGGATGAGCAGTTCTTC

abundance: few
d_gene: -
v_gene: TRBV2
len: 13
j_gene: TRBJ2-7
CDR3aa: CASSGGVGGKQYF
CDR3nt: TGTGCCAGCAGTGGGGGGGTGGGTGGCAAGCAGTACTTC

abundance: -
d_gene: -
v_gene: TRBV28
len: 13
j_gene: TRBJ2-7
CDR3aa: CASSFGSLDEQYF
CDR3nt: TGTGCCAGCAGTTTCGGGAGTTTAGACGAGCAGTACTTC

abundance: few
d_gene: TRBD2
v_gene: TRBV29-1
len: 18
j_gene: TRBJ2-3
CDR3aa: CSVEVKDRDYIRSGTQYF
CDR3nt: TGCAGCGTTGAAGTTAAGGATAGGGACTACATAAGATCTGGTACGCAGTATTTT

abundance: -
d_gene: TRBD1
v_gene: TRBV4-1
len: 12
j_gene: TRBJ2-7
CDR3aa: CASSLQGVEQYF
CDR3nt: TGCGCCAGCAGCCTCCAGGGGGTGGAGCAGTACTTC

abundance: -
d_gene: TRBD2
v_gene: TRBV5-6
len: 17
j_gene: TRBJ2-7
CDR3aa: CASSSWASGSRPYEQYF
CDR3nt: TGTGCCAGCAGCTCTTGGGCTAGCGGGAGTAGGCCCTACGAGCAGTACTTC

abundance: -
d_gene: TRBD1
v_gene: TRBV5-4
len: 15
j_gene: TRBJ2-5
CDR3aa: CASRSSGTAQETQYF
CDR3nt: TGTGCCAGCCGATCCTCCGGGACAGCTCAAGAGACCCAGTACTTC